The 26 T cell receptor beta chains below were found in one sample sequenced in a study of blood T cell repertoires in COVID-19. The protocol was immunoSEQ multiplex PCR, while the TCRdb copy is restricted to in-frame clones and leaves out a portion. The sample yields fewer than 350,000 clones, roughly 90% seen once. Specimen: PBMCs or T cells enriched from blood (not recorded which). These receptors all come from a man between 60 and 70 years old who had recovered from COVID-19.

Only one count was recorded for this clone. The rearrangement links TRBV28 to TRBJ1-5, with 7 bases identical to TRBD1. V lost 5 bases to trimming and J lost 5 bases; unmatched junction nucleotides: 6. The CDR3 sequence is 14 residues long. CDR1 is MDHEN and CDR2 is SYDVKM in the germline V gene. In DNA form, the CDR3 reads TGTGCCAGCAGTCCCGGACAGGTCCATCAGCCCCAGCATTTT. Its protein is CASSPGQVHQPQHF.

V usage is TRBV7-9 and J usage is TRBJ1-1, with D uncertain. The CDR3 length is 13 residues. Trimming shortened V by 2 bases and J by 9 bases, and 13 bases separated the two germline ends. Germline CDR1 is SEHNR and CDR2 is FQNEAQ (reference sequence). The CDR3 DNA sequence: TGTGCCAGCAGCTTAAGACCGGGTTTGCAAGCTTTCTTT. Translation: CASSLRPGLQAFF.

This clone came up once. The V call is TRBV2, the J call TRBJ2-3; D gene uncertain. CDR1 is SNHLY, CDR2 FYNNEI, per germline. The CDR3 loop spans 15 amino acids. V was trimmed by 1 base and J by 1 base, leaving 9 bases between them. As DNA, the CDR3 is TGTGCCAGCAGTGAAGAGCGAGTTGGCACAGATACGCAGTATTTT. Its protein is CASSEERVGTDTQYF.

The CDR3 sequence: CASSASGRSSTGELFF. The DNA for the CDR3 is TGTGCCAGCAGCGCTAGCGGGAGATCTAGCACCGGGGAGCTGTTTTTT. The V gene is TRBV9, the J gene TRBJ2-2; TRBD2 matches at 10 bases. The germline CDR1 and CDR2 sequences are SGDLS and YYNGEE. V was pared by 3 bases and J by 4 bases, with 6 bases of the junction left unmatched. The CDR3 extends over 16 amino acids.

As DNA, the CDR3 is TGCAGTGCTAGTTTCCCCGGGACAGGGATAAATTCACCCCTCCACTTT. Translated: CSASFPGTGINSPLHF. The genes are TRBV20-1 and TRBJ1-6, with 9 nucleotides matching TRBD1. This CDR3 region has 16 residues. Germline V CDR1 and CDR2: DFQATT, SNEGSKA (reference sequence). V lost 3 bases and J lost 7; bases outside the gene matches: 10.

The chain carries TRBV28 and TRBJ2-2, with TRBD1 as a possible D gene (6 bases). There are 14 residues in the CDR3. Trimming took 5 bases from V and 4 from J, leaving 11 bases between them. Germline CDR1 reads MDHEN; CDR2 reads SYDVKM. The CDR3 nucleotides read TGTGCCAGCAGTCTGGACAGAGTCACCGGGGAGCTGTTTTTT. Translated: CASSLDRVTGELFF. Full variable domain (missing parts from reference TRBV28 and TRBJ2-2): DVKVTQSSRYLVKRTGEKVFLECVQDMDHENMFWYRQDPGLGLRLIYFSYDVKMKEKGDIPEGYSVSREKKERFSLILESASTNQTSMYLCASSLDRVTGELFFGEGSRLTVL.

This sequence joins TRBV6-5 and TRBJ2-3; D is uncertain. V dropped 5 bases and J dropped 4 bases, with 10 bases sitting between them. Germline CDR1 reads MNHEY; CDR2 reads SVGAGI. The CDR3 is 13 residues long. The CDR3 protein is CASSTRRADTQYF. The CDR3 coding sequence is TGTGCCAGCAGTACCCGCCGGGCAGATACGCAGTATTTT.

The chain has TRBV11-2 and TRBJ2-3; D may be TRBD2 (6 bases). The CDR3 has 13 residues. Trimming pared 1 base from V and 5 bases from J, leaving 7 bases between. Germline loops: CDR1 SGHAT, CDR2 FQNNGV. In DNA form, the CDR3 reads TGTGCCAGCAGCTTAGCGGGGGAAGATACGCAGTATTTT. This codes for CASSLAGEDTQYF.

The chain carries TRBV9 and TRBJ2-3, with D unclear. CDR1 is SGDLS, CDR2 YYNGEE, per germline. The V gene lost 3 bases and the J gene lost 3 bases, with 11 bases spanning the gap. The CDR3 loop spans 14 amino acids. CDR3 amino acids: CASSETVPTDTQYF. CDR3 in DNA: TGTGCCAGCAGCGAAACGGTCCCAACAGATACGCAGTATTTT.

The chain links TRBV19 to TRBJ2-1; 13 positions match TRBD2. CDR1 and CDR2 (germline): LNHDA, SQIVND (reference sequence). J gave up 7 bases and V 5 bases, and 11 bases lay outside the gene matches. The CDR3 totals 17 residues. The CDR3 region is CASSPSLTSGRWNEQFF. In DNA, the CDR3 is TGTGCCAGTAGTCCCTCACTGACTAGCGGGAGGTGGAATGAGCAGTTCTTC.

This clone has only a few counts. This sequence joins TRBV7-9 and TRBJ1-4; TRBD1 is a possible D gene (5 bases). This CDR3 has 14 amino acids. Germline V gene lookup returns CDR1 SEHNR and CDR2 FQNEAQ (reference sequence). V was cut by 7 bases and J by 3 bases, with 12 bases left in between. CDR3 amino acids: CASTRTGANEKLFF. The CDR3 DNA reads as TGTGCCAGCACCCGAACGGGGGCTAATGAAAAACTGTTTTTT.

DNA for the CDR3: TGCGCCAGCAGTGAACTGACAGGGGGGACCTACAATGAGCAGTTCTTC. This translates into CASSELTGGTYNEQFF. The chain uses TRBV5-1 and TRBJ2-1, with 9 bases that match TRBD1. This CDR3 contains 16 residues. Per the germline V gene, CDR1 is SGHRS and CDR2 is YFSETQ. V lost 5 bases, J lost 2 bases, and 8 bases stayed unmatched. Supplemented by reference TRBV5-1 and TRBJ2-1, the full variable domain reads KAGVTQTPRYLIKTRGQQVTLSCSPISGHRSVSWYQQTPGQGLQFLFEYFSETQRNKGNFPGRFSGRQFSNSRSEMNVSTLELGDSALYLCASSELTGGTYNEQFFGPGTRLTVL.

The V and J genes are TRBV6-5 and TRBJ2-5, with 13 bases aligning to TRBD2. The CDR3 has 14 residues. The junction had 4 bases not matched to a gene; V was cut back by 7 bases and J by 5 bases. Per germline, CDR1 MNHEY and CDR2 SVGAGI. The CDR3 region is CASKLAGGRETQYF. The CDR3 coding sequence is TGTGCCAGCAAACTAGCGGGAGGGCGGGAGACCCAGTACTTC.

This clone was picked up one time. The rearrangement uses TRBV7-2 and TRBJ2-1; TRBD1 aligns across 7 bases. The V gene end was trimmed by 5 bases and the J gene end by 10 bases; junction bases not matched to a gene: 5. CDR1 and CDR2 (germline): SGHTA, FQGNSA. There are 12 residues in the CDR3. CDR3: CASSQQGFEQFF. As DNA, the CDR3 is TGTGCCAGCAGCCAACAGGGGTTCGAGCAGTTCTTC.

V is TRBV6-4 and J is TRBJ2-2; 7 bases agree with TRBD1. The CDR3 contains 14 residues. Germline assignment: CDR1 MRHNA and CDR2 SNTAGT. J was trimmed by 6 bases and V by 5 bases; bases with no gene match: 6. The CDR3 region is CASSSDRSSGELFF. CDR3 sequence (DNA): TGTGCCAGCAGTTCGGACAGGTCCTCCGGGGAGCTGTTTTTT.

The rearrangement uses TRBV7-8 and TRBJ1-2; 10 bases line up with TRBD1. CDR1 is SGHVS, CDR2 FQNEAQ, per germline. The CDR3 covers 14 residues. V was clipped by 4 bases and J by 8 bases; unmatched bases: 7. As DNA, the CDR3 is TGTGCCAGCAGCTCTGACAGGGGGCGGAGAGGCTACACCTTC. Its translation is CASSSDRGRRGYTF.

The rearrangement joins TRBV5-1 to TRBJ2-3; 9 bases fit TRBD2. J was trimmed by 4 bases and V by 2 bases; bases with no gene match: 8. Germline CDR1 reads SGHRS; CDR2 reads YFSETQ. The CDR3 contains 16 residues. The CDR3 protein is CASSFSPSGKPDTQYF. CDR3 bases: TGCGCCAGCAGCTTCAGCCCTAGCGGGAAGCCAGATACGCAGTATTTT.

This CDR3 is CASSKDKIRQETQYF. The CDR3 coding sequence is TGTGCCAGCAGCAAAGATAAGATCCGGCAAGAGACCCAGTACTTC. The chain uses TRBV11-2 and TRBJ2-5; D not resolved. Germline-derived CDR1 and CDR2 are SGHAT and FQNNGV. The CDR3 is 15 amino acids. Trimming left V 5 bases short and J 2 bases short, with 15 bases between.

This chain links TRBV18 with TRBJ2-3; possibly TRBD1 for D (5 bases). Germline CDR1 KGHSH, CDR2 LQKENI. The CDR3 contains 15 residues. The V and J ends lost 3 bases and 4 bases respectively, with 14 bases between them. This CDR3 reads CASSPRGRGADTQYF. DNA for the CDR3: TGTGCCAGCTCACCTAGGGGCCGTGGGGCAGATACGCAGTATTTT.

This chain joins TRBV19 and TRBJ1-2; D may be TRBD1 (6 bases). V lost 7 bases and J 5 bases, leaving 11 bases between the germline ends. The CDR3 sequence is 12 residues long. Germline V CDR1 and CDR2: LNHDA, SQIVND (reference sequence). Here the CDR3 DNA reads TGTGCCAGTAAGACAGGAATTTATGGCTACACCTTC. Amino acids: CASKTGIYGYTF.

This chain joins TRBV5-1 and TRBJ1-4, with 7 positions matching TRBD1. Germline lookup yields CDR1 SGHRS and CDR2 YFSETQ. This CDR3 has 16 amino acids. Trimming cost V 4 bases and J 5 bases; bases outside gene matches: 11. CDR3 residues: CASSQLRTGENEKLFF. In DNA form, the CDR3 reads TGCGCCAGCAGCCAACTCCGGACAGGCGAAAATGAAAAACTGTTTTTT.

This chain uses TRBV15 with TRBJ1-4, with D maybe TRBD1 (5 bases). CDR1 LNHNV and CDR2 YYDKDF come from the germline V gene (reference sequence). The V gene lost 2 bases and the J gene lost 0 bases, with 10 bases spanning the gap. The CDR3 is 16 residues long. The CDR3 sequence: CATSRPDSATNEKLFF. The CDR3 DNA reads TGTGCCACCAGCAGACCCGACAGTGCAACTAATGAAAAACTGTTTTTT. Filled out from reference TRBV15 and TRBJ1-4, the complete variable domain reads DAMVIQNPRYQVTQFGKPVTLSCSQTLNHNVMYWYQQKSSQAPKLLFHYYDKDFNNEADTPDNFQSRRPNTSFCFLDIRSPGLGDTAMYLCATSRPDSATNEKLFFGSGTQLSVL.

This chain links TRBV4-1 with TRBJ2-1; the match to TRBD2 covers 11 bases. The CDR3 is 16 amino acids. Trimming took 3 bases from V and 5 from J; bases not matched to a gene: 6. The germline V gene encodes CDR1 MGHRA and CDR2 YSYEKL. In DNA form, the CDR3 reads TGCGCCAGCAGCCAGGCCGTACTAGCGGGAGACAATGAGCAGTTCTTC. Translating gives CASSQAVLAGDNEQFF.

V usage is TRBV10-3 and J usage is TRBJ1-5, with 9 bases that match TRBD1. This CDR3 contains 18 residues. The germline CDR1 and CDR2 sequences are ENHRY and SYGVKD. The ends lost 3 bases at V and 3 bases at J; junction bases unmatched: 12. DNA of the CDR3: TGTGCCATCAGTGAACCGGGACAGGGTCGTCTTAACAATCAGCCCCAGCATTTT. The encoded protein is CAISEPGQGRLNNQPQHF.

The chain uses TRBV3-1 (or the pseudogene TRBV3-2) and TRBJ2-7; a weak D match, TRBD1 (6 bases). CDR3 size: 16 residues. V was pared by 3 bases and J by 4 bases, with 19 bases between. Germline assignment: CDR1 LGHDT and CDR2 YNNKEL (reference sequence). The CDR3 here is CASSQDSHPSTYEQYF. The CDR3, as DNA: TGTGCCAGCAGCCAGGACAGCCACCCTTCCACTTACGAGCAGTACTTC.

The chain has TRBV5-1 and TRBJ1-1; D uncertain. The CDR3 loop spans 13 amino acids. The germline V gene has CDR1 SGHRS and CDR2 YFSETQ. The V end was cut by 5 bases, the J end by 0 bases, with 8 bases between. CDR3 bases: TGCGCCAGCAGTCAGACTATGAACACTGAAGCTTTCTTT. It specifies CASSQTMNTEAFF.